This is a list of T cell receptor beta chains from one sample in a study of T cells after yellow fever vaccination. TCRdb re-derived calls from the 5' RACE reads in MiXCR, one entry per CDR3 protein. The sample carries about 400,000 distinct CDR3 sequences, 11% recorded once. The sample was PBMCs, taken on the day of the first yellow fever vaccination. These receptors came from a man aged 18 to 30 who received the YFV17D yellow fever vaccine. Each CDR3 is given with its conserved first and last residue. A D gene is named only where the DNA matches it firmly. Not all rows give a size; the values are once, few, many and, for expanded clones, a class.

V	J	size	D	DNA	CDR3
TRBV9	TRBJ1-1	-	-	TGTGCCAGCAGCGTAGCCGCTGGCATGAACACTGAAGCTTTCTTT	CASSVAAGMNTEAFF
TRBV7-2	TRBJ1-4	-	TRBD1	TGTGCCAGCAGCTGGACAGGCAATGAAAAACTGTTTTTT	CASSWTGNEKLFF
TRBV7-2	TRBJ2-5	-	TRBD1	TGTGCCAGCAGCCTGACAGGGGCTCGGGAGACCCAGTACTTC	CASSLTGARETQYF
TRBV15	TRBJ1-1	few	-	TGTGCCACCAGTAAAAGGGAGAACACTGAAGCTTTCTTT	CATSKRENTEAFF
TRBV5-1	TRBJ2-7	many	-	TGCGCCAGCAGCCCACAGCGTCCCCAGGGGTATTCGTACGAGCAGTACTTC	CASSPQRPQGYSYEQYF
TRBV25-1	TRBJ2-4	few	-	TGTGCCAGCAGTGAATCAACGGGGGTCCGGAACATTCAGTACTTC	CASSESTGVRNIQYF
TRBV4-1	TRBJ2-1	few	TRBD1	TGCGCCAGCAGCCATAGACAGGGAGTTGAGCAGTTCTTC	CASSHRQGVEQFF
TRBV12-3/TRBV12-4	TRBJ2-2	few	-	TGTGCCAGCAGTTCTCAGGGGATCGGGGAGCTGTTTTTT	CASSSQGIGELFF
TRBV5-4	TRBJ2-3	-	TRBD2	TGTGCCAGCAGCTCGAAACTAGCGGGTCTCACAGATACGCAGTATTTT	CASSSKLAGLTDTQYF
TRBV11-2	TRBJ2-7	few	-	TGTGCCAGCAGCTTATCGAGAGTGTACGAGCAGTACTTC	CASSLSRVYEQYF
TRBV7-3	TRBJ2-1	few	TRBD2	TGTGCCAGCAGCTTACAGCGGGGGGGCTTAGATGAGCAGTTCTTC	CASSLQRGGLDEQFF
TRBV7-6	TRBJ1-5	-	-	TGTGCCAGCAGCTTAGCCCTCCATCAGCCCCAGCATTTT	CASSLALHQPQHF
TRBV4-1	TRBJ1-2	-	-	TGCGCCAGCAGCCAAGATCCTTCTCAGGCGGGGGGCACGTCGAACTATGGCTACACCTTC	CASSQDPSQAGGTSNYGYTF
TRBV5-6	TRBJ1-2	few	-	TGTGCCAGCAGCTTCCGTCGCGGCCAGGGAGTTGGTGGCTACACCTTC	CASSFRRGQGVGGYTF
TRBV27	TRBJ2-5	-	-	TGTGCCAGCAGTTTAATAGCGTCGGAGACCCAGTACTTC	CASSLIASETQYF
TRBV7-2	TRBJ2-2	-	TRBD2	TGTGCCAGCAGCCCGCAGCGGGGTTTGGGGGAGCTGTTTTTT	CASSPQRGLGELFF
TRBV12-3/TRBV12-4	TRBJ2-3	few	-	TGTGCCAGCAGCCGGGACTGGGGTGTTGATACGCAGTATTTT	CASSRDWGVDTQYF
TRBV10-3	TRBJ1-6	few	TRBD1	TGTGCCATCAGTGAGGAGGACAGGGTGAGCTCCTATAATTCACCCCTCCACTTT	CAISEEDRVSSYNSPLHF
TRBV20-1	TRBJ2-3	once	-	TGCAGTGCTAGGCCCCCACTGTACGTCACAGATACGCAGTATTTT	CSARPPLYVTDTQYF
TRBV5-6	TRBJ2-7	few	-	TGTGCCAGCAGCTACCGATCTGAGCAGTACTTC	CASSYRSEQYF
TRBV11-2	TRBJ2-5	-	TRBD1	TGTGCCAGCAGCTTAGGGGACAGGGGTAGTGGGCAAGAGACCCAGTACTTC	CASSLGDRGSGQETQYF
TRBV4-3	TRBJ2-7	-	TRBD1	TGCGCCAGCAGCCAAGAGGCAGGGGGCTCCTACGAGCAGTACTTC	CASSQEAGGSYEQYF
TRBV12-3/TRBV12-4	TRBJ2-7	many	-	TGTGCCAGCAGTTTTTTGGGCAAGGTCTACGAGCAGTACTTC	CASSFLGKVYEQYF
TRBV5-5	TRBJ2-3	-	-	TGTGCCAGCAGCTGGCGGGGATGGGCAGATACGCAGTATTTT	CASSWRGWADTQYF
TRBV4-2	TRBJ1-1	few	-	TGTGCCAGCAGCCCCCCCGGGGGGCTCACTGAAGCTTTCTTT	CASSPPGGLTEAFF
TRBV7-9	TRBJ2-1	few	TRBD1	TGTGCCAGCACCGGGACAGATGGCTACAATGAGCAGTTCTTC	CASTGTDGYNEQFF
TRBV7-6	TRBJ2-7	-	-	TGTGCCAGCAGCCCTAGGGTCGCAGGGGCGTATGAGCAGTACTTC	CASSPRVAGAYEQYF
TRBV7-6	TRBJ2-7	many	-	TGTGCCAGCAGCTTAGACGGATTCTACGAGCAGTACTTC	CASSLDGFYEQYF